The sequence of this T cell receptor beta chain was determined in a study of vaccination effects on CD4 cells after COVID-19. Turning to this clone: Its specificity is unknown.

Within the ViraFEST assay, antigen-specific CD4+ T cells underwent expansion with viral peptide pools prior to sequencing. Cultured cells yielded isolated CD4+ T cells after more than nine days. Two million PBMC were placed in each well, which was supplemented with about 10 IU/ml IL-2 and around 9.4 ug/ml peptides. TCRdb's table, derived via immunoSEQ multiplex PCR, lists solely in-frame clones and lacks some. The table lists about 8,100 clones, roughly 74% of them singletons. Germline V gives CDR1 MNHEY, CDR2 SVGAGI. This CDR3 has 15 amino acids. General study findings and limits: Few convalescent patients, and no early post-infection timepoints, were available to the study.

The chain recombines TRBV6-5 with TRBJ2-6, with TRBD1 identical over 8 bases. Sequencing was performed on CD4+ T cells from PBMCs cultured with HCoV-229E spike peptides, taken before COVID-19 vaccination. This TCR derives from a human donor who received a COVID-19 vaccine. The CDR3 coding sequence is TGTGCGGTGGACAGGGTATCTGCTGGGGCCAACGTCCTGACTTTC. As protein: CAVDRVSAGANVLTF.